This TCR beta chain was retrieved from a study of blood T cell repertoires in COVID-19. With V trimmed by 8 bases and J by 6 bases, 5 bases remained unmatched. The CDR3 extends over 13 amino acids. Germline assignment: CDR1 SNHLY and CDR2 FYNNEI. Data came from immunoSEQ multiplex PCR; TCRdb stores just in-frame clones and leaves some out. The sample carries more than 300,000 clones, nearly 90% recorded once. The chain carries TRBV2 and TRBJ2-2; 8 positions agree with TRBD1. The sample consisted of PBMCs or T cells enriched from blood (not recorded which). The sequence derives from a woman aged 25-40 years who had recovered from COVID-19. CDR3 DNA: TGTGCCAGCGGGACAGGACGGGCCGGGGAGCTGTTTTTT. It translates to CASGTGRAGELFF.